This T cell receptor (beta chain) appears in the sequencing data of a study of Ad26.COV2.S vaccination and SARS-CoV-2 variants. Study details: Donor got 5x10^10 or 1x10^11 viral particles of Ad26.COV2.S. The study, taken as a whole, reports: Comparability of non-spike TCR breadth was observed across vaccine and placebo recipients.

As for this clone: Its antigen is undetermined.

Germline CDR1 GTSNPN, CDR2 SVGIG (reference sequence). CDR3 size: 13 residues. V dropped 5 bases and J dropped 4; count of bases not matched to a gene: 7. Treatment described: about 20 received Ad26.COV2.S at low or high dose, single or two shots; 5 received placebo; per-sample allocation not given. Samples analyzed were those drawn on day 63 after the first vaccine or placebo injection. Measured with immunoSEQ multiplex PCR; TCRdb has only the in-frame clones, and not every one. The sample holds hundreds of thousands of clones, around 90% seen once. The sequence was obtained from a person aged 18-60 years who received the Ad26.COV2.S COVID-19 vaccine or a placebo. The specimen comprised peripheral blood, sampled in a trial of Ad26.COV2.S vaccine versus placebo. The chain recombines TRBV30 with TRBJ2-7; 8 bases align to TRBD2. CDR3 sequence (DNA): TGTGCCTGGGGGGTCGGGGGGGATTACGAGCAGTACTTC. Translating gives CAWGVGGDYEQYF.